This entry features one T cell receptor (beta chain) sequence. The antigen remains unidentified. The limits of the CDR3 on the DNA are not certain, so only TCRdb's listed CDR3 is given. For each extraction, RNA and DNA were obtained together from approximately 20-30 mg of unsorted bulk tissue. Each tumor was sampled at four poles and its centre. Viable tumor cells exceeded 85% in all tumor samples. The CDR3 numbers 18 amino acids, ends counted. This record belongs to a study of tumor-infiltrating lymphocytes in primary liver carcinoma. Whole-study results and caveats: Merely about 7-24% of top clones occurred in all five tumor regions. Against blood, tumors held a significantly higher top-250-clone fraction (p = 0.039).

Synthesis of TCR beta cDNA was carried out from 500 ng total RNA with a constant-region primer. Employing slightly modified ARM-PCR, three nested multiplex PCR rounds were run, and these gave rise to the TCR beta libraries. The study ran its first two PCR rounds for 9 to 10 cycles each, using TRBV1-TRBV30 forward primers and a C-beta reverse primer. TCRdb re-derived calls from the multiplex PCR reads in MiXCR, one entry per CDR3 protein. The table has approximately 190,000 distinct CDR3 sequences, around 81% seen once; the top ten hold approximately 18%. This chain connects TRBV12-3 or TRBV12-4 to TRBJ2-2; the table's D call, TRBD1, has no DNA check behind it. This sequence originates from a man aged 35 to 55 with primary liver carcinoma and hepatitis B virus infection. The sample comprised tumor tissue from primary liver carcinoma. The CDR3: CDSSFPTGGLANTGSCFF.